Sequencing of this TCR beta chain was carried out in a study of OX40 agonist ivuxolimab in advanced cancers. Study-wide results and caveats: There was clonal expansion of CD4+ and CD8+ blood T cells by week 6 at 0.1 to 3.0 mg/kg. Some nonresponders additionally presented with little normalized T-cell clonal expansion. The investigators did not determine what antigen specificity the expanded peripheral T cells had.

V shed 0 bases and J 1 base; nucleotides not matched to a gene: 4. The CDR3 extends over 16 amino acids. Germline values: CDR1 SGHRS, CDR2 YFSETQ. Measured with immunoSEQ multiplex PCR; TCRdb has only the in-frame clones, and not every one. The repertoire consists of about 88,000 clones, with approximately 85% occurring once and the leading ten covering roughly 0.22%. Concerning this clone: Its target is unknown.

The specimen was CD4+ or CD8+ T cells sorted from blood, collected in a trial of the OX40 agonist ivuxolimab. The source is an adult with an advanced solid tumor such as melanoma, head and neck, liver or kidney cancer. This sequence joins TRBV5-1 and TRBJ2-3, with 8 bases lining up with TRBD2. The CDR3 nucleotides are TGCGCCAGCAGCTTGGAGGGACTAGTTGGCACAGATACGCAGTATTTT. Translated: CASSLEGLVGTDTQYF. The full variable domain, with the rest looked up from reference TRBV5-1 and TRBJ2-3, is KAGVTQTPRYLIKTRGQQVTLSCSPISGHRSVSWYQQTPGQGLQFLFEYFSETQRNKGNFPGRFSGRQFSNSRSEMNVSTLELGDSALYLCASSLEGLVGTDTQYFGPGTRLTVL.